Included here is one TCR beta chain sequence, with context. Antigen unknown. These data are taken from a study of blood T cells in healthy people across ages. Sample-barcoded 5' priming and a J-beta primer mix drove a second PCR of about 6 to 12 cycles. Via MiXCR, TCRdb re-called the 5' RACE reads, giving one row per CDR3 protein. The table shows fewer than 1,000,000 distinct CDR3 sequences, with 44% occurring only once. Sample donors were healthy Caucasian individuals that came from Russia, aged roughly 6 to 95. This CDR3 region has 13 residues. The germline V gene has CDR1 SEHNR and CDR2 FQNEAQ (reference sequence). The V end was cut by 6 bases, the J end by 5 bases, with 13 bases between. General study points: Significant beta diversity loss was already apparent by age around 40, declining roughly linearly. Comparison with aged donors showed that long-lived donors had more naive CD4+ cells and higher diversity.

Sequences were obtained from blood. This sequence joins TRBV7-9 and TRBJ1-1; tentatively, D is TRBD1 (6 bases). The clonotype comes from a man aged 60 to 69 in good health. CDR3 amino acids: CASRDRMETEAFF. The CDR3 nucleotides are TGTGCCAGCAGAGACAGGATGGAAACTGAAGCTTTCTTT. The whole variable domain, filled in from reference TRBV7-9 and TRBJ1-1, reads DTGVSQNPRHKITKRGQNVTFRCDPISEHNRLYWYRQTLGQGPEFLTYFQNEAQLEKSRLLSDRFSAERPKGSFSTLEIQRTEQGDSAMYLCASRDRMETEAFFGQGTRLTVV.